This record concerns one T cell receptor (beta chain) sequence. This clonotype turned up a few times. Its antigen is still unknown. Base qualities are not at hand, and no much larger clone is one base apart. The instrument was an Illumina HiSeq 1500. In TCRdb, the public reads were trimmed at Q25 with fastp and aligned with MiXCR, with productive beta chains retained. Records with the same CDR3 protein are collapsed into one entry carrying the most frequent genes and DNA. The sample table contains fewer than 900,000 distinct CDR3 sequences; only one count was recorded for about 28% of them. Roughly 14% of the sample goes to the ten largest clones. These data belong to a study of T cell repertoires in cytomegalovirus infection (dated 2019 in TCRdb). For the study in its entirety: Recently identified HLA-C-restricted CMV epitopes, whose presentation resists viral immunomodulation, were targeted by peptide stimulations together with well-studied HLA-B-restricted epitopes. Because public TCR beta signatures pointed to carriage of CMV infection together with the matching HLA type, the HLA type of each donor mattered for the analysis.

The CDR3 numbers 13 residues from cysteine through phenylalanine. Only CDR3 DNA is held: 39 bases, read in frame from base 1. CDR1 and CDR2 (SGHVS, FNYEAQ) derive from the germline V gene. V is shortened by 0 bases, J by 3 bases, and the region joining them spans 5 bases. The paper as a whole reports these results and caveats: Carriers of CMV infection plus the relevant HLA type were discriminated by the cumulative frequency of public TCR beta family members in the study cohort and in an independent roughly 320-donor cohort. The ex vivo response was dominated by HLA-C-restricted CMV-specific TCR beta clonotypes, which also provided the single most frequent clonotype in two of eight donors.

Interpreted using the paper, the treatment or condition label stands for: in vitro stimulation with specific CMV peptide epitopes to enrich CMV-specific T cells. The sequenced sample was cultured CD8+ T cells from PBMCs, obtained from culture after CMV antigen stimulation. This TCR was recovered from a human donor in good health (CMV status not recorded). Some clones in this sample may be carry-over from other donors' samples. The rearrangement combines TRBV7-6 with TRBJ1-1; no confident D gene assignment can be made. The encoded CDR3 is CASSLALHTEAFF. The DNA sequence is TGTGCCAGCAGCTTAGCGCTGCACACTGAAGCTTTCTTT.